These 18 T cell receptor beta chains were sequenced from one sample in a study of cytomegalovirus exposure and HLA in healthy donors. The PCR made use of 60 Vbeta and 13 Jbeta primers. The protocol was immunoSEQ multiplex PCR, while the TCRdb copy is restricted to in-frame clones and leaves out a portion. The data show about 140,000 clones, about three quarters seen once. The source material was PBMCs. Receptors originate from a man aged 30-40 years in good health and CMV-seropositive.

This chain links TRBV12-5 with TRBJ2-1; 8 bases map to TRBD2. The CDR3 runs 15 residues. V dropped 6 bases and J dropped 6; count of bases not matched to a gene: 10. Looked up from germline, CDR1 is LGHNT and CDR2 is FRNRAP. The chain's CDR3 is CASGLLPGLVNEQFF. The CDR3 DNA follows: TGTGCTAGTGGCTTACTACCGGGACTAGTCAATGAGCAGTTCTTC.

Here the CDR3 reads CASSHQGVWDYGYTF. DNA for the CDR3: TGTGCCAGCTCACACCAGGGGGTTTGGGACTATGGCTACACCTTC. The chain recombines TRBV18 with TRBJ1-2; 7 nucleotides align to TRBD1. This CDR3 has 15 amino acids. Germline-derived CDR1 and CDR2 are KGHSH and LQKENI. V shed 4 bases, J shed 3 bases, and the junction held 8 bases outside the gene matches.

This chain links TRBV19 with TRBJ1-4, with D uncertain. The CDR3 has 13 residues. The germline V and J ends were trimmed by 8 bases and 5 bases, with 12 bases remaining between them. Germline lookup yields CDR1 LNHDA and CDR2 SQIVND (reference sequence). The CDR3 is CASAPSGNEKLFF. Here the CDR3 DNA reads TGTGCCAGTGCCCCTTCCGGGAATGAAAAACTGTTTTTT.

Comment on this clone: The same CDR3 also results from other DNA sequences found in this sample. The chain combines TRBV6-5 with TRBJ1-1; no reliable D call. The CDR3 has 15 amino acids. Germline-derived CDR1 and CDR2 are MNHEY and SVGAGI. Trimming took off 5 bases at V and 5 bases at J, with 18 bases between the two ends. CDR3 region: CASSQEAGDFTEAFF. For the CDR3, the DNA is TGTGCCAGCAGTCAGGAGGCCGGAGACTTTACTGAAGCTTTCTTT.

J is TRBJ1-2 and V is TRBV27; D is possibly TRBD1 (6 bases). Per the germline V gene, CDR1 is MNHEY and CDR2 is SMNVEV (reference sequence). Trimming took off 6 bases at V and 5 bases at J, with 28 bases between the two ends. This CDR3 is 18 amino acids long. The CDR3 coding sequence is TGTGCCAGCAGCCTTCCCCAGGGGACCCCCCACTTTAGGTATGGCTACACCTTC. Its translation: CASSLPQGTPHFRYGYTF.

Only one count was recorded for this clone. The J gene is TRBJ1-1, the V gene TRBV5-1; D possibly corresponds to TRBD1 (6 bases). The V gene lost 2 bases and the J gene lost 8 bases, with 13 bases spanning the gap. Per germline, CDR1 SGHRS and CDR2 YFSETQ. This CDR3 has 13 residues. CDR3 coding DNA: TGCGCCAGCAGCTTCAATTCCAGGGGAGAAGCTTTCTTT. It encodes CASSFNSRGEAFF. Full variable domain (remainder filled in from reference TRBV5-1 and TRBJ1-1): KAGVTQTPRYLIKTRGQQVTLSCSPISGHRSVSWYQQTPGQGLQFLFEYFSETQRNKGNFPGRFSGRQFSNSRSEMNVSTLELGDSALYLCASSFNSRGEAFFGQGTRLTVV.

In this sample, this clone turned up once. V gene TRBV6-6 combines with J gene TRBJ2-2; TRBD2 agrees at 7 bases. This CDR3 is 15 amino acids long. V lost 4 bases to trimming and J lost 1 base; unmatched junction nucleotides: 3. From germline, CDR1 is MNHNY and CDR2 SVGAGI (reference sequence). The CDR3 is CASSSSGWNTGELFF. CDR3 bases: TGTGCCAGCAGTTCTAGCGGCTGGAACACCGGGGAGCTGTTTTTT.

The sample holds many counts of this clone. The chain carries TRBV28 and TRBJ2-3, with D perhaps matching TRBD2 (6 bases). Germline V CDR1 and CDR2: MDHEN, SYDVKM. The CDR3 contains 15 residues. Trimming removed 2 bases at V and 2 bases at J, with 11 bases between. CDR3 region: CASSLTGEITDTQYF. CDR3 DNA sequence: TGTGCCAGCAGTTTAACGGGAGAGATCACAGATACGCAGTATTTT.

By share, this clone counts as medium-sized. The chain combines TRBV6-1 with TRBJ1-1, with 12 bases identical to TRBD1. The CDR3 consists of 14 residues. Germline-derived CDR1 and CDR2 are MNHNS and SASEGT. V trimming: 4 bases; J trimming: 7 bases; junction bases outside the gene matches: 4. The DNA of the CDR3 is TGTGCCAGCAGTGTAGGGACAGGGGGCAGTGAAGCTTTCTTT. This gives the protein CASSVGTGGSEAFF.

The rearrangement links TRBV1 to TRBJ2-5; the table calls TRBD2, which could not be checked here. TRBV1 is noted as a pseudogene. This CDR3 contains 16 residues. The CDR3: CTSSQPLLAGPETQYF. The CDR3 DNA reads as TGCACCAGCAGCCAACCACTGCTAGCGGGACCAGAGACCCAGTACTTC.

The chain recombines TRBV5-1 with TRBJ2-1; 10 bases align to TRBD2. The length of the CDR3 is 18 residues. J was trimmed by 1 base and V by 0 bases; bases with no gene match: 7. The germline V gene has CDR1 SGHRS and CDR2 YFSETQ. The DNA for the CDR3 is TGCGCCAGCAGCTTGGAGCCTAGCGGGAGTGTGTCCTACAATGAGCAGTTCTTC. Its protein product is CASSLEPSGSVSYNEQFF.

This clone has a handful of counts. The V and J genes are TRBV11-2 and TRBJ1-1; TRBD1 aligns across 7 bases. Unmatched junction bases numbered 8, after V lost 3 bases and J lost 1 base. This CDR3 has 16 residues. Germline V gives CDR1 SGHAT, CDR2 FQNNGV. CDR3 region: CASSFTPGGRNTEAFF. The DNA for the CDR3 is TGTGCCAGCAGCTTCACGCCAGGGGGTAGGAACACTGAAGCTTTCTTT.

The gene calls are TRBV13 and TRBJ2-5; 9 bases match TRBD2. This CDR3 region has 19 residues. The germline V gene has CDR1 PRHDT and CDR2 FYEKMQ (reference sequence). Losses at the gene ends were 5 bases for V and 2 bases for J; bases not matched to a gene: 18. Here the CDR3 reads CASSQGSRKTSGLQETQYF. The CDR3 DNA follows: TGTGCCAGCAGCCAAGGTAGCAGGAAGACTAGCGGCTTACAAGAGACCCAGTACTTC.

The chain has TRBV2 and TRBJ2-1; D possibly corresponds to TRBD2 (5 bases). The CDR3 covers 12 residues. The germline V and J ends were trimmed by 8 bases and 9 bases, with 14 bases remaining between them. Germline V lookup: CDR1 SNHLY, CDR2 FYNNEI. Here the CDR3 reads CASLMAGSEQFF. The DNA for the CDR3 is TGTGCCAGCTTAATGGCGGGTAGTGAGCAGTTCTTC.

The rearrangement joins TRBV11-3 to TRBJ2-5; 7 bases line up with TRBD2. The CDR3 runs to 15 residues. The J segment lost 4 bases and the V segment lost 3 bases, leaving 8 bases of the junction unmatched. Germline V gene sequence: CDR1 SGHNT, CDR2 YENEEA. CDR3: CASSLLWTGGETQYF. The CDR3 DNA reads TGTGCCAGCAGCTTGCTGTGGACGGGGGGAGAGACCCAGTACTTC.

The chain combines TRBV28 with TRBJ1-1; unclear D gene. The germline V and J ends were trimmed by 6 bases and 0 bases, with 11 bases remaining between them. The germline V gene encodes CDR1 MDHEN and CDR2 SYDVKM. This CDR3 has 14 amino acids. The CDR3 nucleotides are TGTGCCAGCAGACCGACACCTTTGAACACTGAAGCTTTCTTT. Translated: CASRPTPLNTEAFF.

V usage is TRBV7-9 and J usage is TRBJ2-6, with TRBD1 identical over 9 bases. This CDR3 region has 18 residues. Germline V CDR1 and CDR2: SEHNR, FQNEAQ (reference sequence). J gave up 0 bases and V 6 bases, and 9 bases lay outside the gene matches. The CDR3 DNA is TGTGCCAGCAGTCTCTCGGGACAGGGCGCCTCTGGGGCCAACGTCCTGACTTTC. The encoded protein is CASSLSGQGASGANVLTF.

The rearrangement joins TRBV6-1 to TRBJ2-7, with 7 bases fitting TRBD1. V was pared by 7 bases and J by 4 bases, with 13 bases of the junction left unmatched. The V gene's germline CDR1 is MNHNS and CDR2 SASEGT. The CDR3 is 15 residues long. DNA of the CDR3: TGTGCCAGCACTCGCGAATTGGGACAGAGTTACGAGCAGTACTTC. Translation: CASTRELGQSYEQYF.